The clone carrying this T cell receptor (beta chain) was detected ten times or more. No antigen is known for it. Trimming stripped 6 bases from V and 1 base from J, with 7 bases between. The CDR3 totals 14 residues. RNA transcripts provided the source from which TCR beta CDR3 regions were amplified. Initially, a first-round RT-PCR of the TCR CDR3 employed the HTBI primer set. In TCRdb, the multiplex PCR reads were re-called with MiXCR into one record per CDR3 protein. Of fewer than 550,000 distinct CDR3 sequences listed, 15% to 18% are singletons. The data derive from a study of T cells in Graves' hyperthyroidism and ophthalmopathy. Study-level points and caveats: Also found in blood were most expanded thyroid clonotypes above 0.001. The authors' 13 V-J model separated ophthalmopathy from stable hyperthyroidism.

Diagnosis relied on clinical symptoms, serum thyroxine and TRAb, thyroid ultrasound and orbital computed tomography. This rearrangement joins TRBV12-3 or TRBV12-4 to TRBJ1-6, with a tentative D call TRBD1 (5 bases). This TCR was sampled from a woman between 18 and 29 years old with Graves' hyperthyroidism. The sample comprised blood. The CDR3: CASRGGSYNSPLHF. DNA for the CDR3: TGTGCCAGCAGGGGGGGATCCTATAATTCACCCCTCCACTTT.